This T cell receptor (beta chain) is drawn from a study of cytomegalovirus exposure and HLA in healthy donors. Study-wide background: The early release's HLA-typed donors yielded roughly 85 million unique TCRs. Regarding the study as a whole: HLA alleles showed associations with roughly 17,000 TCR beta sequences in a later analysis, at a 0.05 false discovery rate. Previous analysis showed most TCR beta V segments were productive about 90% or about 30% of the time.

The PCR was carried out with 60 Vbeta primers and 13 Jbeta primers. Repertoires were generated with immunoSEQ multiplex PCR, while TCRdb's copy carries only in-frame clones and drops some. Found here are approximately 190,000 clones, approximately 84% of them singletons; the top ten hold over 2%. Comments on this clone: What it binds is unknown.

V dropped 0 bases and J dropped 4 bases, with 18 bases sitting between them. Germline values: CDR1 SGHDT, CDR2 YYEEEE. The CDR3 sequence is 17 residues long. The rearrangement joins TRBV5-6 to TRBJ2-3, with TRBD1 as a possible D gene (6 bases). Sample: PBMCs. The source is a woman aged 50 to 60 in good health and CMV-seropositive. The CDR3 loop reads CASSLARQGFRPDTQYF. The CDR3 nucleotides read TGTGCCAGCAGCTTGGCCCGCCAGGGGTTTCGCCCAGATACGCAGTATTTT.